This T cell receptor (beta chain) originates from a study of regulatory T cells in long-lasting Graves disease. Time point: newly diagnosed GD, antithyroid drugs for less than 3 months. The TCR library was made from RNA that had been extracted from PBMCs in TRIzol. The ends were cut back, 8 bases at V and 0 bases at J, with 17 bases in the middle. In germline, CDR1 is LGHDT, CDR2 YNNKEL (reference sequence). The CDR3 length is 15 residues. Arm-PCR of CDR3 regions and iRepertoire HTBI primers were used to build TCR beta libraries. TCRdb redid the calling of the multiplex PCR reads with MiXCR, one entry per CDR3 protein. The sample consists of 500,000 to 700,000 distinct CDR3 sequences, roughly 15% of them appearing once. Separately, the same data were catalogued under a study of T cells in Graves' hyperthyroidism and ophthalmopathy.

The chain uses TRBV3-1 and TRBJ2-7, with D perhaps matching TRBD1 (5 bases). The sequence was obtained from a woman in her twenties or thirties with Graves disease. Sequencing was performed on peripheral blood mononuclear cells (PBMCs), taken at new diagnosis, from a patient treated with antithyroid drugs. CDR3 nucleotides: TGTGCCAGCTCGCCGAAGACAGTCCCCTCCTACGAGCAGTACTTC. Encoded protein: CASSPKTVPSYEQYF.